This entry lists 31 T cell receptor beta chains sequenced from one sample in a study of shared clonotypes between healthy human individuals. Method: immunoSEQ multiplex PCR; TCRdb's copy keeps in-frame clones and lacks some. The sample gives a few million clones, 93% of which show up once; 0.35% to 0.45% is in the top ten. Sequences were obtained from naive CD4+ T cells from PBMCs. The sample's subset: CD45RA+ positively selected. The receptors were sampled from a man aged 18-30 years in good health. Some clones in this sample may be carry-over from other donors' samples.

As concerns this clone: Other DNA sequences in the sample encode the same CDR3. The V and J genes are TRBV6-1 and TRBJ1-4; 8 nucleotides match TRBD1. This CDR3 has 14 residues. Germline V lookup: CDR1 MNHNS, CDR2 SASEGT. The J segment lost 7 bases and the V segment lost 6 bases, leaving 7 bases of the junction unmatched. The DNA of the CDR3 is TGTGCCAGCAGCCCCGGACAGGGAGGTGAAAAACTGTTTTTT. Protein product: CASSPGQGGEKLFF.

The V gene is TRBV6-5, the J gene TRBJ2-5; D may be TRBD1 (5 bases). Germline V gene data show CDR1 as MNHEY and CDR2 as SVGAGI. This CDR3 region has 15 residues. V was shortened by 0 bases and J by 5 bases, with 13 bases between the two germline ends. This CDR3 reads CASSYSGPSRETQYF. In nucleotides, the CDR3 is TGTGCCAGCAGTTACTCGGGGCCGTCTAGGGAGACCCAGTACTTC.

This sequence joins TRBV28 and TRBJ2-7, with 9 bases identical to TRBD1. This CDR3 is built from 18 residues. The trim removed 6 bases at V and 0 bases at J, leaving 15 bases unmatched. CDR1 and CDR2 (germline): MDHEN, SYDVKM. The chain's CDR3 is CASRPTGGTPLSSYEQYF. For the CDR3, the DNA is TGTGCCAGCAGGCCGACAGGGGGAACACCGCTCAGCTCCTACGAGCAGTACTTC. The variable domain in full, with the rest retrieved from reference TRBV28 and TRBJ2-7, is DVKVTQSSRYLVKRTGEKVFLECVQDMDHENMFWYRQDPGLGLRLIYFSYDVKMKEKGDIPEGYSVSREKKERFSLILESASTNQTSMYLCASRPTGGTPLSSYEQYFGPGTRLTVT.

For the CDR3, the DNA is TGTGCCAGCAGCAACGGGGGGACTAGCGGGAGAGCGCGATACAATGAGCAGTTCTTC. Amino acids: CASSNGGTSGRARYNEQFF. The rearrangement joins TRBV6-4 to TRBJ2-1; 14 positions agree with TRBD2. The trim removed 6 bases at V and 4 bases at J, leaving 14 bases unmatched. Germline loops: CDR1 MRHNA, CDR2 SNTAGT. This CDR3 contains 19 residues.

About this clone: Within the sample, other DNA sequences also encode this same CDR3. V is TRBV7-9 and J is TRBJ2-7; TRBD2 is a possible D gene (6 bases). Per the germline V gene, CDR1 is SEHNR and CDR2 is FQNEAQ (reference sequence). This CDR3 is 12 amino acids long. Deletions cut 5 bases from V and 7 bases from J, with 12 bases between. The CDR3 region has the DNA TGTGCCAGCAGCCCGACTAGTTCGGAGCAGTACTTC. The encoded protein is CASSPTSSEQYF.

The CDR3 region has the DNA TGTGCCAGCACCTCGAAGGGCACAGATACGCAGTATTTT. Its translation is CASTSKGTDTQYF. V and J are TRBV25-1 and TRBJ2-3; D remains ambiguous. Between the trimmed V and J ends, which lost 7 bases and 1 base, there was a span of 9 bases. The CDR3 length is 13 residues. The germline gives CDR1 MGHDK, CDR2 SYGVNS.

The CDR3 DNA follows: TGTGCCAGCAGCTCGGTGGTTTTTGGTAGGTCAAGCACAGATACGCAGTATTTT. Encoded protein: CASSSVVFGRSSTDTQYF. The chain recombines TRBV13 with TRBJ2-3; D is undetermined. The ends were cut back, 4 bases at V and 0 bases at J, with 20 bases in the middle. Germline V gene data show CDR1 as PRHDT and CDR2 as FYEKMQ (reference sequence). This CDR3 is 18 amino acids long.

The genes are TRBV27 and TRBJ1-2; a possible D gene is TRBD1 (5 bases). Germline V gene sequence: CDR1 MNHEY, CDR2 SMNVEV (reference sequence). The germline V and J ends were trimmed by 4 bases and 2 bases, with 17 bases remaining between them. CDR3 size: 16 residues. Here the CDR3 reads CASSSAAGTVNYGYTF. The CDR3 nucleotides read TGTGCCAGCAGTTCTGCCGCCGGGACGGTAAACTATGGCTACACCTTC.

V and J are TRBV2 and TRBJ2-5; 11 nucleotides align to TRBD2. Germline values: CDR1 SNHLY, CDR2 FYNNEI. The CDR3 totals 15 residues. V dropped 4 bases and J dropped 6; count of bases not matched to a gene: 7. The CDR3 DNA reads TGTGCCAGCAGTGCGCAACTAGCGGGAGTAAAGACCCAGTACTTC. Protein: CASSAQLAGVKTQYF.

The CDR3 region is CATSMVTSTDTQYF. CDR3 in DNA: TGTGCCACCAGCATGGTTACTAGCACAGATACGCAGTATTTT. The genes are TRBV15 and TRBJ2-3; no clear D. Deletions cut 4 bases from V and 0 bases from J, with 8 bases between. Germline lookup yields CDR1 LNHNV and CDR2 YYDKDF (reference sequence). There are 14 residues in the CDR3.

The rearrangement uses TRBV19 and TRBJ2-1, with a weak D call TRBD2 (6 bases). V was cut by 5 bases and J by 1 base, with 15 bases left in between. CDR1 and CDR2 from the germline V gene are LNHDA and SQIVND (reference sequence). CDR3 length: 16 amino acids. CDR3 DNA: TGTGCCAGTAGTCCAATAGCGGAGCGATCCTACAATGAGCAGTTCTTC. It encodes CASSPIAERSYNEQFF.

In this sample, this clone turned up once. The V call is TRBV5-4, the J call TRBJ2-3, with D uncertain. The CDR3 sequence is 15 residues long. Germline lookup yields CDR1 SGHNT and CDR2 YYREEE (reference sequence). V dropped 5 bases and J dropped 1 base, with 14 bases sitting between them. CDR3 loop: CASSRTAPGTDTQYF. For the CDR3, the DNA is TGTGCCAGCAGTCGGACCGCTCCTGGCACAGATACGCAGTATTTT.

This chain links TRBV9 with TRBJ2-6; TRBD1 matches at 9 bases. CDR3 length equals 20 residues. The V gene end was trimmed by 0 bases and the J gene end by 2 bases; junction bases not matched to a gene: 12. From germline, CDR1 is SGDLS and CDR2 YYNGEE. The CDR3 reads CASSVAPGTGYSTGANVLTF. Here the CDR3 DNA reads TGTGCCAGCAGCGTAGCACCCGGGACAGGGTATTCCACTGGGGCCAACGTCCTGACTTTC.

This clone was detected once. CDR3 amino acids: CSVGQATWTQYF. CDR3 DNA sequence: TGCAGCGTCGGACAGGCTACCTGGACCCAGTACTTC. V and J are TRBV29-1 and TRBJ2-5; the match to TRBD1 covers 7 bases. Germline lookup yields CDR1 SQVTM and CDR2 ANQGSEA. J was trimmed by 7 bases and V by 6 bases; bases with no gene match: 8. This CDR3 is 12 amino acids long. The full variable domain, with the rest looked up from reference TRBV29-1 and TRBJ2-5, is SAVISQKPSRDICQRGTSLTIQCQVDSQVTMMFWYRQQPGQSLTLIATANQGSEATYESGFVIDKFPISRPNLTFSTLTVSNMSPEDSSIYLCSVGQATWTQYFGPGTRLLVL.

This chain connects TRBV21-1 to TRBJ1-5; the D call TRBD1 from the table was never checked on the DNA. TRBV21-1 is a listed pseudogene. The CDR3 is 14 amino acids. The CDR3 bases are TGTGCCAGCTGGAAAGGTCAGGGGGGTCAGCCCCAGCATTTT. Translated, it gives CASWKGQGGQPQHF.

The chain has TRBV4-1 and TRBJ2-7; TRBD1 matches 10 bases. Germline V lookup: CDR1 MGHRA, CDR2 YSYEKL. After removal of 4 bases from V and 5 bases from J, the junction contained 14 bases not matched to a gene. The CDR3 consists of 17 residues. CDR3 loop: CASSRGVMGQGRNEQYF. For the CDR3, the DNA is TGCGCCAGCAGCCGGGGAGTTATGGGACAGGGGCGGAACGAGCAGTACTTC.

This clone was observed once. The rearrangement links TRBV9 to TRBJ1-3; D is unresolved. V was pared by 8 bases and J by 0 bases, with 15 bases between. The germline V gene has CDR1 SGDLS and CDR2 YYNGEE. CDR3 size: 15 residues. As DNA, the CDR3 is TGTGCCAGTAGAAGGTCTCCTAGCTCTGGAAACACCATATATTTT. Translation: CASRRSPSSGNTIYF.

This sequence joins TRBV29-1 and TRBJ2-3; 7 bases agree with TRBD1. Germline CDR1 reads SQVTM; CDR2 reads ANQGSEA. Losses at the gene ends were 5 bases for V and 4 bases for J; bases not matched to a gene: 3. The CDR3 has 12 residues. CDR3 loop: CSVQGVADTQYF. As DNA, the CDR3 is TGCAGCGTTCAGGGGGTCGCAGATACGCAGTATTTT.

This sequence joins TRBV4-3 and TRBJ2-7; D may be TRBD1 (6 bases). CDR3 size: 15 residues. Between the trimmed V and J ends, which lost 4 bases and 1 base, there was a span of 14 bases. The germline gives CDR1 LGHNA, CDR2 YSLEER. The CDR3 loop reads CASSRTGTQSYEQYF. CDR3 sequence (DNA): TGCGCCAGCAGCCGAACAGGGACCCAATCCTACGAGCAGTACTTC.

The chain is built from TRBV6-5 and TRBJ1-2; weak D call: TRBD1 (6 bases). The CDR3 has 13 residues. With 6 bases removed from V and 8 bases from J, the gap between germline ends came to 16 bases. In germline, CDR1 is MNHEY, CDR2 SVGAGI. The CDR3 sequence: CASSPRGGRGYTF. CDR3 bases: TGTGCCAGCAGCCCGAGAGGGGGTCGAGGCTACACCTTC.

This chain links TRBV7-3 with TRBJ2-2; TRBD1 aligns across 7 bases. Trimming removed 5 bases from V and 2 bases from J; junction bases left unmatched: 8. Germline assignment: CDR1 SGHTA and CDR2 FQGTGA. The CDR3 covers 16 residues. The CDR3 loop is CASSREGAPNTGELFF. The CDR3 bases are TGTGCCAGCAGCCGCGAGGGGGCGCCCAACACCGGGGAGCTGTTTTTT.

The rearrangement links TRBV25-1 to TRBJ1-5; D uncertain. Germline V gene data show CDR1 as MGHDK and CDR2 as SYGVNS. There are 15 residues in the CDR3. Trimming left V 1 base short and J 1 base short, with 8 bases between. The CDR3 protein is CASSESTLSNQPQHF. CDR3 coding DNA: TGTGCCAGCAGTGAATCGACGTTAAGCAATCAGCCCCAGCATTTT.

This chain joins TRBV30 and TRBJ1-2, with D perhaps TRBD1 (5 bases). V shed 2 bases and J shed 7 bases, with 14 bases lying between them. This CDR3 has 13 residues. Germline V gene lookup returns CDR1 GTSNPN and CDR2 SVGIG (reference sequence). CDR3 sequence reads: CAWSLGGLGGYTF. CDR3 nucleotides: TGTGCCTGGAGTCTTGGGGGGTTGGGTGGCTACACCTTC.

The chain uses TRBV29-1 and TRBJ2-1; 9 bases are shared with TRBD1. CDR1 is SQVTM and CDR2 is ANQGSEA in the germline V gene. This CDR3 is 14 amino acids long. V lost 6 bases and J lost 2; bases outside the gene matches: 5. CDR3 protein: CSVQDRGAYNEQFF. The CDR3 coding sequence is TGCAGCGTCCAAGACAGGGGGGCCTACAATGAGCAGTTCTTC.

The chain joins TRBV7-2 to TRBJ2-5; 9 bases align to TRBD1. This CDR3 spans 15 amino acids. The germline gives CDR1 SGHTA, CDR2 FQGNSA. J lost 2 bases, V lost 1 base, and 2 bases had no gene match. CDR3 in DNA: TGTGCCAGCAGCTTAGTAGGGACAGGGCAAGAGACCCAGTACTTC. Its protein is CASSLVGTGQETQYF.

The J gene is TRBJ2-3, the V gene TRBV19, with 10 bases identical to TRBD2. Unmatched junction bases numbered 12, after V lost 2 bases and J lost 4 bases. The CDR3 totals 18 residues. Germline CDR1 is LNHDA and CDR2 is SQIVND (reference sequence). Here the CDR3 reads CASSISFTGTSVADTQYF. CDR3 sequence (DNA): TGTGCCAGTAGTATATCTTTTACCGGGACTAGCGTTGCAGATACGCAGTATTTT.

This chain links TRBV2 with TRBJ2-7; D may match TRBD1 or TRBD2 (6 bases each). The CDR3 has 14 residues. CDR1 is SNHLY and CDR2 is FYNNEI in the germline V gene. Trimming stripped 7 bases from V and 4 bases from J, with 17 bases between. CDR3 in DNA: TGTGCCAGCACGCTCGGGCAGGGGAGGTACGAGCAGTACTTC. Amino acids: CASTLGQGRYEQYF.

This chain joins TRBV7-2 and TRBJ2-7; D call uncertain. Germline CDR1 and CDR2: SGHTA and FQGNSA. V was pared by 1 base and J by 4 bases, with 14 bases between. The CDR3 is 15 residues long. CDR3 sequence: CASSLGGTMDYEQYF. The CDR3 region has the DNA TGTGCCAGCAGCTTAGGGGGTACGATGGATTACGAGCAGTACTTC.

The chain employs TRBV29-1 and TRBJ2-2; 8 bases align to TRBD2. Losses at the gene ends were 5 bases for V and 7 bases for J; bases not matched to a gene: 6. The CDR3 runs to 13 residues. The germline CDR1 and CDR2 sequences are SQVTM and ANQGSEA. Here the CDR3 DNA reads TGCAGCGTTTACGCGGGAGGTGTCGGGGAGCTGTTTTTT. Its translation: CSVYAGGVGELFF.

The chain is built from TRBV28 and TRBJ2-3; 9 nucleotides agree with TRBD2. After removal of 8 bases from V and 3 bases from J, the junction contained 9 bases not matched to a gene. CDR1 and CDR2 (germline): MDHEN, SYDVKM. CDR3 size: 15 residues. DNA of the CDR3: TGTGCCAGCCCCGGGGTAGCGGGAGAAACAGATACGCAGTATTTT. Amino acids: CASPGVAGETDTQYF.

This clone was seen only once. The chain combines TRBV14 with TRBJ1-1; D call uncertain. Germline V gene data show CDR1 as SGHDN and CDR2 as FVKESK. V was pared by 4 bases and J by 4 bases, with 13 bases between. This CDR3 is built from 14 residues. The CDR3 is CASSPLGVGTEAFF. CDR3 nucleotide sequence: TGTGCCAGCAGCCCTCTTGGGGTGGGCACTGAAGCTTTCTTT.